This TCR beta chain comes out of a study of T cell repertoires in cytomegalovirus infection. For the study at large: HLA-B-restricted CMV epitopes that are well studied, plus recently identified HLA-C-restricted ones, were used by the study. Public TCR beta signature analysis indicated the presence of both CMV infection and matching HLA type.

Note on this clonotype: What it binds is unknown.

The V gene end was trimmed by 4 bases and the J gene end by 4 bases; junction bases not matched to a gene: 7. This CDR3 has 17 amino acids. The germline CDR1 and CDR2 sequences are MNHNS and SASEGT. Using its own MiXCR run on the reads, TCRdb lists one record per CDR3 protein. This sample carries 650,000 to 900,000 distinct CDR3 sequences, 25% to 30% of them seen once, and the ten largest clones take about an eighth. This clonotype originated in a human donor in good health (CMV status not recorded). Some clones in this sample may be carry-over from other donors' samples. The input for sequencing was cultured CD8+ T cells from PBMCs, taken from culture after CMV antigen stimulation. The V gene is TRBV6-1, the J gene TRBJ2-1; 13 nucleotides agree with TRBD2. As DNA, the CDR3 is TGTGCCAGCAGTGTCCGACTAGCGGGGGGATATTACAATGAGCAGTTCTTC. Protein sequence: CASSVRLAGGYYNEQFF.